These 20 T cell receptor beta chains were sequenced from one sample in a study of CD8+ T cells in alopecia areata. Investigators isolated RNA and reverse transcribed it into cDNA to act as the sequencing template. TCRdb keeps only in-frame clones here, not all; method: immunoSEQ multiplex PCR. The data contain some 110,000 clones, more than 30% of them seen just once; the ten biggest clones take up roughly 3.3%. The sample taken for sequencing was CD4+ T cells sorted from blood. These receptor sequences come from a human donor with alopecia areata.

This clone showed up just a few times. The chain recombines TRBV30 with TRBJ2-3; D possibly uses TRBD1 or TRBD2 (5 bases each). The CDR3 covers 14 residues. V was pared by 2 bases and J by 6 bases, with 15 bases between. Germline CDR1 GTSNPN, CDR2 SVGIG (reference sequence). Here the CDR3 reads CAWSTGTDLDTQYF. CDR3 in DNA: TGTGCCTGGAGTACCGGGACCGATCTGGATACGCAGTATTTT.

J is TRBJ2-5 and V is TRBV7-2; D remains ambiguous. CDR3 length equals 13 residues. V lost 8 bases, J lost 2 bases, and 12 bases lay in between. Germline CDR1 reads SGHTA; CDR2 reads FQGNSA. CDR3 in amino acids: CASALGVQETQYF. As DNA, the CDR3 is TGTGCCAGCGCCCTCGGCGTGCAAGAGACCCAGTACTTC.

The genes are TRBV30 and TRBJ1-1; the D is unclear. V lost 3 bases and J 3 bases, leaving 17 bases between the germline ends. The CDR3 extends over 15 amino acids. From germline, CDR1 is GTSNPN and CDR2 SVGIG (reference sequence). CDR3 sequence (DNA): TGTGCCTGGAGGGCTCCGGGAGGGAGGGACACTGAAGCTTTCTTT. Translated, it gives CAWRAPGGRDTEAFF.

V is TRBV29-1 and J is TRBJ1-1; unclear D gene. V was cut by 1 base and J by 0 bases, with 9 bases left in between. The CDR3 loop spans 14 amino acids. Germline V gene data show CDR1 as SQVTM and CDR2 as ANQGSEA. The CDR3 protein is CSVEGKAMNTEAFF. In DNA form, the CDR3 reads TGCAGCGTTGAAGGCAAAGCCATGAACACTGAAGCTTTCTTT.

This clone was observed at least ten times. The V gene is TRBV21-1, the J gene TRBJ2-7; the table's D call of TRBD1 was not tested on the DNA. TRBV21-1 is recorded as a pseudogene. The CDR3 runs 14 residues. CDR3 sequence (DNA): TGTGCCCCTTACTGGGCCCCCCCAACCTACGAGCAGTACTTC. It is translated as CAPYWAPPTYEQYF.

This chain joins TRBV29-1 and TRBJ1-1; D uncertain. This CDR3 has 14 amino acids. V gave up 4 bases and J gave up 1 base, with 13 bases separating them. Germline V gene lookup returns CDR1 SQVTM and CDR2 ANQGSEA. CDR3 bases: TGCAGCGTTGGTTTTCATGGGTGGAACACTGAAGCTTTCTTT. Translating gives CSVGFHGWNTEAFF.

This chain links TRBV6-5 with TRBJ2-4; a possible D gene is TRBD1 (6 bases). The CDR3 is 15 amino acids. Trimming shortened V by 2 bases and J by 0 bases, and 8 bases separated the two germline ends. Germline-derived CDR1 and CDR2 are MNHEY and SVGAGI. The CDR3 sequence: CASSYGTTAKNIQYF. The CDR3 nucleotides are TGTGCCAGCAGTTACGGGACAACAGCCAAAAACATTCAGTACTTC.

This chain uses TRBV6-6 with TRBJ2-2; D gene unclear. This CDR3 is 16 amino acids long. Germline loops: CDR1 MNHNY, CDR2 SVGAGI (reference sequence). Trimming shortened V by 0 bases and J by 0 bases, and 8 bases separated the two germline ends. The CDR3 DNA reads TGTGCCAGCAGTTACTCGACACTGACGAACACCGGGGAGCTGTTTTTT. Translated, it gives CASSYSTLTNTGELFF.

V and J are TRBV7-9 and TRBJ1-1; no firm D call. Germline CDR1 is SEHNR and CDR2 is FQNEAQ (reference sequence). The CDR3 has 10 residues. V lost 10 bases to trimming and J lost 2 bases, with 5 bases between them. The CDR3 DNA sequence: TGTGCCATCACAAACACTGAAGCTTTCTTT. Its protein is CAITNTEAFF.

This clone was found a few times. This chain connects TRBV29-1 to TRBJ1-2; 9 bases map to TRBD1. The CDR3 is 13 residues long. Germline V CDR1 and CDR2: SQVTM, ANQGSEA. The trim removed 6 bases at V and 8 bases at J, leaving 10 bases unmatched. The CDR3 spells CSVAGQGGLGYTF. The CDR3 nucleotides read TGCAGCGTCGCGGGACAGGGTGGTCTAGGCTACACCTTC.

This clone has more than one count but fewer than ten. This rearrangement joins TRBV4-2 to TRBJ2-7; TRBD2 agrees at 10 bases. The CDR3 sequence is 18 residues long. Germline-derived CDR1 and CDR2 are LGHNA and YNFKEQ. With 0 bases clipped from V and 0 bases from J, the junction kept 8 bases outside the gene matches. The CDR3 DNA is TGTGCCAGCAGCCAAGATCTAACTAGCGGGGTGAGCTCCTACGAGCAGTACTTC. Its translation is CASSQDLTSGVSSYEQYF.

The chain employs TRBV5-1 and TRBJ2-3; D may correspond to TRBD1 or TRBD2 (5 bases each). Germline-derived CDR1 and CDR2 are SGHRS and YFSETQ. The CDR3 extends over 17 amino acids. V dropped 1 base and J dropped 1 base, with 16 bases sitting between them. The CDR3 loop is CASSLILRGAGTDTQYF. CDR3 nucleotides: TGCGCCAGCAGCTTGATCCTTAGGGGAGCAGGCACAGATACGCAGTATTTT. The full variable domain, with the rest looked up from reference TRBV5-1 and TRBJ2-3, is KAGVTQTPRYLIKTRGQQVTLSCSPISGHRSVSWYQQTPGQGLQFLFEYFSETQRNKGNFPGRFSGRQFSNSRSEMNVSTLELGDSALYLCASSLILRGAGTDTQYFGPGTRLTVL.

This clone was picked up a small number of times. The chain is built from TRBV29-1 and TRBJ1-2; D may be TRBD1 (5 bases). V was shortened by 6 bases and J by 0 bases, with 11 bases between the two germline ends. This CDR3 is 13 amino acids long. CDR1 is SQVTM, CDR2 ANQGSEA, per germline. In nucleotides, the CDR3 is TGCAGCGTCAGGACACTCACTAACTATGGCTACACCTTC. Residues: CSVRTLTNYGYTF.

The table lists this clone with a few counts. The chain employs TRBV30 and TRBJ2-5; 15 nucleotides align to TRBD2. Per the germline V gene, CDR1 is GTSNPN and CDR2 is SVGIG (reference sequence). CDR3 length: 16 residues. Trimming at V came to 0 bases and at J to 5 bases, leaving 4 bases not matched to a gene. The CDR3 nucleotides are TGTGCCTGGAGTGTTTTTGGACTAGCGGGAGGGGAGACCCAGTACTTC. Translated, it gives CAWSVFGLAGGETQYF.

This rearrangement joins TRBV5-1 to TRBJ2-1; 9 bases align to TRBD1. Germline V gives CDR1 SGHRS, CDR2 YFSETQ. Losses at the gene ends were 7 bases for V and 7 bases for J; bases not matched to a gene: 6. This CDR3 is 13 amino acids long. The CDR3 region has the DNA TGCGCCAGCGCGACAGGGGGGAGTAATGAGCAGTTCTTC. This gives the protein CASATGGSNEQFF.

The gene calls are TRBV28 and TRBJ2-3; TRBD2 matches 9 bases. The CDR3 sequence is 14 residues long. V was clipped by 7 bases and J by 3 bases; unmatched bases: 5. The germline CDR1 and CDR2 sequences are MDHEN and SYDVKM. The chain's CDR3 is CASISGGLTDTQYF. CDR3 sequence (DNA): TGTGCCAGCATTAGCGGGGGTCTAACAGATACGCAGTATTTT.

This chain uses TRBV29-1 with TRBJ1-2; 7 nucleotides align to TRBD1. Trimming removed 4 bases from V and 2 bases from J; junction bases left unmatched: 10. Germline V gives CDR1 SQVTM, CDR2 ANQGSEA. CDR3 length equals 15 residues. The CDR3 spells CSVVGKGGHNYGYTF. The CDR3 bases are TGCAGCGTTGTCGGGAAAGGGGGCCACAACTATGGCTACACCTTC.

The chain links TRBV30 to TRBJ2-3; the D is unclear. V lost 0 bases to trimming and J lost 5 bases, with 6 bases between them. CDR1 is GTSNPN, CDR2 SVGIG, per germline (reference sequence). The CDR3 is 12 amino acids. The CDR3 loop is CAWSVLKDTQYF. The CDR3 nucleotides are TGTGCCTGGAGTGTACTTAAAGATACGCAGTATTTT.

This clone was detected a few times. This chain joins TRBV5-1 and TRBJ2-5; 12 bases align to TRBD2. Germline CDR1 reads SGHRS; CDR2 reads YFSETQ. V dropped 7 bases and J dropped 4; count of bases not matched to a gene: 5. The CDR3 contains 14 residues. CDR3 coding DNA: TGCGCCAGCTCCCCGGGACTAGCGGGAGAGACCCAGTACTTC. Protein: CASSPGLAGETQYF.

J is TRBJ2-7 and V is TRBV4-3; no clear D gene. The CDR3 is 16 residues long. V was trimmed by 0 bases and J by 2 bases, leaving 14 bases between them. Germline V lookup: CDR1 LGHNA, CDR2 YSLEER. CDR3 bases: TGCGCCAGCAGCCAAGATATTAGAACTACCGCCTACGAGCAGTACTTC. Translated: CASSQDIRTTAYEQYF.